This entry lists 9 T cell receptor beta chains sequenced from one sample in a study of shared T cell receptors in the human thymus. Clones were read by immunoSEQ multiplex PCR, and TCRdb kept only the in-frame ones, dropping some. The table lists approximately 760,000 clones, roughly 88% of them singletons. This sample also appeared in a second study, on human thymus T cells.

Sequenced material: thymocytes. These receptors all stem from a girl under three years old with a congenital heart defect.

The rearrangement links TRBV28 to TRBJ1-6, with D possibly being TRBD1 (5 bases). The ends were cut back, 6 bases at V and 8 bases at J, with 14 bases in the middle. Germline-derived CDR1 and CDR2 are MDHEN and SYDVKM. This CDR3 spans 14 amino acids. CDR3 DNA: TGTGCCAGCAGCACGGCAGGGTTTGATTCACCCCTCCACTTT. It yields the protein CASSTAGFDSPLHF. The whole variable domain, filled in from reference TRBV28 and TRBJ1-6, reads DVKVTQSSRYLVKRTGEKVFLECVQDMDHENMFWYRQDPGLGLRLIYFSYDVKMKEKGDIPEGYSVSREKKERFSLILESASTNQTSMYLCASSTAGFDSPLHFGNGTRLTVT.

This clone showed up just a few times. V is TRBV2 and J is TRBJ1-6; D might be TRBD1 (6 bases). Looked up from germline, CDR1 is SNHLY and CDR2 is FYNNEI. This CDR3 has 17 residues. The V gene lost 8 bases and the J gene lost 0 bases, with 17 bases spanning the gap. The CDR3 region has the DNA TGTGCCAGCGGTGTTCAGGGGATGAGCTCCTATAATTCACCCCTCCACTTT. It specifies CASGVQGMSSYNSPLHF.

This chain links TRBV4-1 with TRBJ1-6; 7 bases are shared with TRBD1. The junction had 0 bases not matched to a gene; V was cut back by 0 bases and J by 7 bases. CDR1 and CDR2 from the germline V gene are MGHRA and YSYEKL. CDR3 length: 14 residues. Here the CDR3 DNA reads TGCGCCAGCAGCCAAGACAGGGGGAATTCACCCCTCCACTTT. Its protein is CASSQDRGNSPLHF.

The gene calls are TRBV5-6 and TRBJ2-1, with D hard to call. CDR3 length: 16 residues. Germline assignment: CDR1 SGHDT and CDR2 YYEEEE. Trimming shortened V by 0 bases and J by 0 bases, and 10 bases separated the two germline ends. CDR3: CASSLDLPSSYNEQFF. The DNA of the CDR3 is TGTGCCAGCAGCTTGGACCTACCTAGCTCCTACAATGAGCAGTTCTTC.

The gene calls are TRBV7-3 and TRBJ2-5; 15 nucleotides agree with TRBD2. The germline V gene has CDR1 SGHTA and CDR2 FQGTGA. V lost 4 bases, J lost 2 bases, and 2 bases stayed unmatched. The CDR3 length is 16 residues. The CDR3 DNA sequence: TGTGCCAGCAGCTCGGGACTAGCGGGGGGTCAAGAGACCCAGTACTTC. Protein sequence: CASSSGLAGGQETQYF. Full variable domain (remainder filled in from reference TRBV7-3 and TRBJ2-5): GAGVSQTPSNKVTEKGKYVELRCDPISGHTALYWYRQSLGQGPEFLIYFQGTGAADDSGLPNDRFFAVRPEGSVSTLKIQRTERGDSAVYLCASSSGLAGGQETQYFGPGTRLLVL.

CDR3 region: CASSYWADNSPLHF. The CDR3 bases are TGTGCCAGCAGTTACTGGGCCGATAATTCACCCCTCCACTTT. The chain links TRBV6-6 to TRBJ1-6; D is undetermined. The germline V and J ends were trimmed by 1 base and 5 bases, with 6 bases remaining between them. The CDR3 is made up of 14 amino acids. Germline loops: CDR1 MNHNY, CDR2 SVGAGI (reference sequence).

This chain uses TRBV2 with TRBJ1-1; D is uncertain. The CDR3 is 14 amino acids. Trimming left V 3 bases short and J 0 bases short, with 8 bases between. In germline, CDR1 is SNHLY, CDR2 FYNNEI. CDR3: CASSEEGMNTEAFF. For the CDR3, the DNA is TGTGCCAGCAGTGAGGAGGGTATGAACACTGAAGCTTTCTTT. The variable domain in full, with the rest retrieved from reference TRBV2 and TRBJ1-1, is EPEVTQTPSHQVTQMGQEVILRCVPISNHLYFYWYRQILGQKVEFLVSFYNNEISEKSEIFDDQFSVERPDGSNFTLKIRSTKLEDSAMYFCASSEEGMNTEAFFGQGTRLTVV.

This clone was recorded only once. This sequence joins TRBV10-1 and TRBJ2-3; D remains ambiguous. Trimming removed 10 bases at V and 10 bases at J, with 9 bases between. This CDR3 is built from 9 residues. The germline CDR1 and CDR2 sequences are WNHNN and SYGVQD (reference sequence). CDR3 sequence: CANLRAQYF. The CDR3 nucleotides are TGCGCCAACCTCCGCGCGCAGTATTTT.

The rearrangement links TRBV5-1 to TRBJ1-2; D not certain. This CDR3 has 14 residues. The germline V and J ends were trimmed by 0 bases and 3 bases, with 9 bases remaining between them. Per the germline V gene, CDR1 is SGHRS and CDR2 is YFSETQ. CDR3 loop: CASSLGPEDYGYTF. Written as DNA, the CDR3 is TGCGCCAGCAGCTTGGGCCCTGAGGACTATGGCTACACCTTC.